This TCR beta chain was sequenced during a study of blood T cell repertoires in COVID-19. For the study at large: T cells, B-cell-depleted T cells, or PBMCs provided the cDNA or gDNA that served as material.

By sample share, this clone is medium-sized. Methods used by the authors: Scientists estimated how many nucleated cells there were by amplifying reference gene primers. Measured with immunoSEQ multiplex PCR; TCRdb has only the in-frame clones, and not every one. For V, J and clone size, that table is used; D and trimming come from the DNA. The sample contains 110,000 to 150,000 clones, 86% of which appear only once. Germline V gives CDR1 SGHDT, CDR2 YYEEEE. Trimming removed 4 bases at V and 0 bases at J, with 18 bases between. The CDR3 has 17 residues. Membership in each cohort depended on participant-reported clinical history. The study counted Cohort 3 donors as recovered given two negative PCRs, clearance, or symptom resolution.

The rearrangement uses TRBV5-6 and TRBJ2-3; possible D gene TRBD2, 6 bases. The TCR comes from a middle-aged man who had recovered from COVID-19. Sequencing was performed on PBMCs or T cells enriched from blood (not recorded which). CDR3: CASSDGAGLTSTDTQYF. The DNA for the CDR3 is TGTGCCAGCAGCGACGGAGCGGGCCTTACTAGCACAGATACGCAGTATTTT.